The entry below gives a single TCR beta chain sequence along with its context. This entry comes from a study of shared clonotypes between healthy human individuals. Clones were read by immunoSEQ multiplex PCR, and TCRdb kept only the in-frame ones, dropping some. Among 950,000 to 1,100,000 clones listed, roughly 74% were seen once. The clonotype originates from a young man in good health. Some clones in this sample may be carry-over from other donors' samples. The material sequenced was memory CD4+ T cells from PBMCs. The sample's subset: CD45RA-negative fraction.

In nucleotides, the CDR3 is TGTGCCAGCACCCCGGGACAGACCCCTCGCCACGAGCAGTACTTC. Amino acids: CASTPGQTPRHEQYF. The chain has TRBV6-1 and TRBJ2-7, with 7 nucleotides matching TRBD1. The CDR3 runs 15 residues. Germline loops: CDR1 MNHNS, CDR2 SASEGT. V dropped 7 bases and J dropped 5; count of bases not matched to a gene: 14.